This T cell receptor beta chain was found in a study of cytomegalovirus exposure and HLA in healthy donors. Primers included in the PCR were 60 Vbeta and 13 Jbeta primers. Assay used: immunoSEQ multiplex PCR; TCRdb lists only in-frame clones, some missing. The sample yields about 200,000 clones, about four fifths seen once. This CDR3 has 17 amino acids. Per germline, CDR1 LNHDA and CDR2 SQIVND (reference sequence). Trimming removed 9 bases from V and 0 bases from J, with 23 bases in between. This receptor was taken from a boy aged 2 to 10 in good health and CMV-seronegative. Sequenced input: PBMCs. V and J are TRBV19 and TRBJ1-1; D is undetermined. The CDR3: CARDLGSQHGVNTEAFF. In DNA form, the CDR3 reads TGTGCCAGAGACTTAGGGAGCCAACATGGAGTGAACACTGAAGCTTTCTTT.